This T cell receptor (beta chain) is drawn from a study of regulatory T cells in long-lasting Graves disease. Background on the study: The criterion for persistent Graves' disease was over 5 years of antithyroid drugs with positive TSH receptor antibodies. Study-wide results and caveats: The study found lower TCR diversity in persistent Graves' patients than in newly diagnosed ones.

V shed 6 bases and J shed 3 bases, with 12 bases lying between them. The CDR3 length is 13 residues. Looked up from germline, CDR1 is MNHEY and CDR2 is SMNVEV (reference sequence). Time point described: persistent/refractory GD, antithyroid drugs over 5 years with positive TRAb. The TCR library was made from RNA extracted from PBMCs. Diagnosis followed American Thyroid Association guidelines for Graves' disease. This clonotype was counted at least ten times. The antigen remains undetermined. Relying on iRepertoire HTBI primers and Arm-PCR of CDR3 regions, the team built TCR beta libraries. TCRdb called the multiplex PCR reads again in MiXCR, with one record for every CDR3 protein. The table has some 330,000 distinct CDR3 sequences, roughly 24% seen once.

The TCR sequence derives from a woman aged 40 to 50 with Graves disease. The J gene is TRBJ2-7, the V gene TRBV27; D could derive from TRBD1 or TRBD2 (5 bases each). The material sequenced was peripheral blood mononuclear cells (PBMCs), taken when the disease was refractory, from a patient treated with antithyroid drugs. CDR3 residues: CASSWGRDYEQYF. CDR3 nucleotides: TGTGCCAGCAGCTGGGGACGGGACTACGAGCAGTACTTC.